The subject of this entry is one T cell receptor beta chain. Its antigen is unknown. The data were taken from a study of blood T cells in healthy people across ages. PCR was performed a second time for roughly 7 to 12 cycles using a sample-barcoded 5' primer and a J-beta primer mix. Each CDR3 protein is one row after TCRdb ran MiXCR on the 5' RACE reads. The sample records 1.5 million to 2 million distinct CDR3 sequences, approximately 39% being singletons. Study findings and constraints: Naive CD4+ cells and diversity were both higher in long-lived donors than in aged donors.

The TCR comes from a human donor in good health. The specimen sequenced was blood.

CDR3 protein: CASSSQDGFAEAFF. In DNA, the CDR3 is TGTGCCAGCAGTTCCCAGGACGGGTTCGCTGAAGCTTTCTTT. The rearrangement joins TRBV12-3 or TRBV12-4 to TRBJ1-1; D remains unclear. The CDR3 runs 14 residues. Trimming removed 4 bases at V and 6 bases at J, with 15 bases between.